Each of the 18 T cell receptor beta chains below was sequenced from the same sample in a study of T cell repertoires in cytomegalovirus infection. TCRdb reanalysed the reads using MiXCR and keeps one entry per CDR3 protein. The table has about 140,000 distinct CDR3 sequences, approximately 30% seen once. The antigens these receptors bind are not known. Sequences were derived from CD8+ T cells from cultured PBMCs, sampled from culture after CMV antigen stimulation. The receptor set was obtained from a human donor in good health (CMV status not recorded). Some clones in this sample may be carry-over from other donors' samples.

The chain recombines TRBV7-2 with TRBJ2-7; D possibly corresponds to TRBD1 (6 bases). This CDR3 comprises 13 residues. In germline, CDR1 is SGHTA, CDR2 FQGNSA. V lost 5 bases, J lost 3 bases, and 11 bases lay in between. For the CDR3, the DNA is TGTGCCAGCAGCAGGGACACCGACTACGAGCAGTACTTC. Its protein is CASSRDTDYEQYF.

This clonotype was counted a few times. The chain uses TRBV2 and TRBJ1-1, with D perhaps TRBD1 (5 bases). The CDR3 has 16 amino acids. Germline assignment: CDR1 SNHLY and CDR2 FYNNEI. V lost 0 bases to trimming and J lost 0 bases, with 11 bases between them. The CDR3 nucleotides are TGTGCCAGCAGTGAAGCTTGGGGCGAAATGAACACTGAAGCTTTCTTT. This translates into CASSEAWGEMNTEAFF.

The chain uses TRBV10-3 and TRBJ2-1, with 13 bases that match TRBD2. Germline CDR1 reads ENHRY; CDR2 reads SYGVKD. V shed 2 bases, J shed 1 base, and the junction held 5 bases outside the gene matches. CDR3 length: 18 residues. CDR3 loop: CAISETGTSGTSYNEQFF. CDR3 in DNA: TGTGCCATCAGTGAGACCGGGACTAGCGGGACTTCCTACAATGAGCAGTTCTTC.

This clonotype was observed a handful of times. The J gene is TRBJ1-6, the V gene TRBV6-6, with 8 bases identical to TRBD1. With V trimmed by 4 bases and J by 19 bases, 9 bases remained unmatched. Germline-derived CDR1 and CDR2 are MNHNY and SVGAGI (reference sequence). The CDR3 has 12 amino acids. CDR3 sequence (DNA): TGTGCCAGCAGTTTGAGGACAGGGCCGAAACACTTT. Translating gives CASSLRTGPKHF.

A few counts support this clonotype. The chain recombines TRBV12-3 or TRBV12-4 with TRBJ1-3; D remains ambiguous. The V gene lost 2 bases and the J gene lost 4 bases, with 6 bases spanning the gap. CDR3 length: 13 amino acids. CDR3 region: CASSLHLGNTIYF. In DNA form, the CDR3 reads TGTGCCAGCAGTTTACACCTAGGAAACACCATATATTTT.

This clonotype was seen only once. The chain joins TRBV19 to TRBJ2-3; 11 bases map to TRBD2. Trimming took 7 bases from V and 4 from J; bases not matched to a gene: 4. CDR3 length equals 14 residues. Germline loops: CDR1 LNHDA, CDR2 SQIVND (reference sequence). CDR3 region: CASTLSGGADTQYF. CDR3 nucleotide sequence: TGTGCCAGTACCCTTAGCGGGGGGGCAGATACGCAGTATTTT.

The gene calls are TRBV7-6 and TRBJ1-3, with D maybe TRBD1 (5 bases). Germline values: CDR1 SGHVS, CDR2 FNYEAQ. Trimming took 5 bases from V and 0 from J, leaving 17 bases between them. The CDR3 is 17 residues long. The CDR3 reads CASSPKWGDLSGNTIYF. Here the CDR3 DNA reads TGTGCCAGCAGCCCTAAATGGGGGGACCTCTCTGGAAACACCATATATTTT. Full variable domain (outside the CDR3, taken from reference TRBV7-6 and TRBJ1-3): GAGVSQSPRYKVTKRGQDVALRCDPISGHVSLYWYRQALGQGPEFLTYFNYEAQQDKSGLPNDRFSAERPEGSISTLTIQRTEQRDSAMYRCASSPKWGDLSGNTIYFGEGSWLTVV.

This clonotype was counted only a few times. The chain carries TRBV6-5 and TRBJ2-2, with unresolved D. The germline gives CDR1 MNHEY, CDR2 SVGAGI. The CDR3 is 11 residues long. V lost 2 bases to trimming and J lost 7 bases, with 2 bases between them. The CDR3 loop is CASSYVGELFF. The CDR3 DNA reads as TGTGCCAGCAGTTACGTCGGGGAGCTGTTTTTT.

J is TRBJ2-7 and V is TRBV20-1; D may match TRBD1 or TRBD2 (6 bases each). CDR1 and CDR2 from the germline V gene are DFQATT and SNEGSKA (reference sequence). V was shortened by 6 bases and J by 3 bases, with 15 bases between the two germline ends. This CDR3 contains 13 residues. The CDR3 sequence is CSAPGGPDYEQYF. DNA for the CDR3: TGCAGTGCACCCGGGGGCCCCGACTACGAGCAGTACTTC.

The rearrangement links TRBV6-2 or TRBV6-3 to TRBJ2-7, with 11 bases aligning to TRBD2. The CDR3 length is 15 residues. V gave up 5 bases and J gave up 2 bases; unmatched junction bases: 5. Germline V gene data show CDR1 as MNHEY and CDR2 as SVGEGT. The CDR3 bases are TGTGCCAGCAGTACTCGGACTAGCGGGCCCTACGAGCAGTACTTC. Translation: CASSTRTSGPYEQYF.

This clonotype was counted at least ten times. The chain recombines TRBV27 with TRBJ2-2; D unclear. CDR1 is MNHEY and CDR2 is SMNVEV in the germline V gene (reference sequence). Trimming took 2 bases from V and 5 from J, leaving 6 bases between them. The CDR3 has 13 residues. CDR3 DNA: TGTGCCAGCAGTTTAACTATTACCGGGGAGCTGTTTTTT. Amino acids: CASSLTITGELFF.

In its sample, this clonotype was seen a few times. The V gene is TRBV6-2 or TRBV6-3, the J gene TRBJ2-3, with TRBD2 identical over 10 bases. Germline V gene data show CDR1 as MNHEY and CDR2 as SVGEGT. The CDR3 runs to 18 residues. V dropped 5 bases and J dropped 4; count of bases not matched to a gene: 15. Here the CDR3 reads CASSTMSLSGGGADTQYF. The CDR3 coding sequence is TGTGCCAGCAGTACCATGTCCTTAAGCGGGGGGGGGGCAGATACGCAGTATTTT.

This clonotype was seen a few times. One junction end disagrees with the germline gene, perhaps due to a read error. The chain's CDR3 is CASNLGGTEAFF. The CDR3 bases are TGTGCCAGCAACTTAGGGGGCACTGAAGCTTTCTTT. This chain uses TRBV7-9 with TRBJ1-1, with D maybe TRBD1 (6 bases). CDR1 SEHNR and CDR2 FQNEAQ come from the germline V gene (reference sequence). CDR3 length: 12 amino acids.

This clonotype was found a few times. J is TRBJ1-1 and V is TRBV7-2; no reliable D call. Trimming took off 2 bases at V and 5 bases at J, with 12 bases between the two ends. The CDR3 is made up of 14 amino acids. Germline V gene sequence: CDR1 SGHTA, CDR2 FQGNSA. CDR3 coding DNA: TGTGCCAGCAGCTTATCGCTAGGGAGGACTGAAGCTTTCTTT. Residues: CASSLSLGRTEAFF.

This clonotype was seen a few times. The rearrangement uses TRBV30 and TRBJ2-3, with 8 bases identical to TRBD2. The CDR3 totals 15 residues. Germline loops: CDR1 GTSNPN, CDR2 SVGIG (reference sequence). The trim removed 4 bases at V and 3 bases at J, leaving 9 bases unmatched. This CDR3 reads CAWTGGGAQTDTQYF. The CDR3 DNA follows: TGTGCCTGGACCGGGGGGGGGGCGCAGACAGATACGCAGTATTTT.

At least ten counts were recorded for this clonotype. This rearrangement joins TRBV7-2 to TRBJ2-3, with 9 bases that match TRBD2. This CDR3 has 15 residues. CDR1 is SGHTA, CDR2 FQGNSA, per germline. The V gene end was trimmed by 4 bases and the J gene end by 5 bases; junction bases not matched to a gene: 7. CDR3 bases: TGTGCCAGCAGCTACCGGCGGGGGGGGAAAGATACGCAGTATTTT. Translation: CASSYRRGGKDTQYF.

This clonotype occurred many times. The chain recombines TRBV27 with TRBJ2-7; D ambiguous. The CDR3 spans 13 residues. Germline CDR1 and CDR2: MNHEY and SMNVEV (reference sequence). Deletions cut 2 bases from V and 4 bases from J, with 9 bases between. CDR3 bases: TGTGCCAGCAGTTTAACAGCCTTTTACGAGCAGTACTTC. This sequence encodes CASSLTAFYEQYF.

The chain recombines TRBV5-6 with TRBJ2-1; maybe TRBD1 (5 bases). Trimming removed 4 bases from V and 2 bases from J, with 10 bases in between. The length of the CDR3 is 14 residues. Germline V gives CDR1 SGHDT, CDR2 YYEEEE. CDR3: CASSPTGAYNEQFF. In DNA form, the CDR3 reads TGTGCCAGCAGCCCTACAGGAGCCTACAATGAGCAGTTCTTC. Based on the CDR3 plus reference TRBV5-6 and TRBJ2-1, the full variable domain is DAGVTQSPTHLIKTRGQQVTLRCSPKSGHDTVSWYQQALGQGPQFIFQYYEEEERQRGNFPDRFSGHQFPNYSSELNVNALLLGDSALYLCASSPTGAYNEQFFGPGTRLTVL.